The next 8 T cell receptor beta chains were all read from a single sample in a study of T cell repertoires in cytomegalovirus infection. TCRdb reprocessed the reads via MiXCR and lists one record per CDR3 protein. The sample contains 350,000 to 500,000 distinct CDR3 sequences, 30% to 40% of which appear only once. The sample taken for sequencing was PBMCs. The receptors come from a human donor in good health (CMV status not recorded). Some clones in this sample may be carry-over from other donors' samples.

V is TRBV12-3 or TRBV12-4 and J is TRBJ2-7, with a weak D call TRBD2 (6 bases). CDR3 size: 15 residues. The V and J ends lost 3 bases and 7 bases respectively, with 19 bases between them. In DNA, the CDR3 is TGTGCCAGCAGTTTGGGGAGCGGGCGTCTGGGGGAGCAGTACTTC. Its protein is CASSLGSGRLGEQYF.

The chain recombines TRBV19 with TRBJ2-1; 7 bases are a match to TRBD2. The CDR3 is made up of 15 amino acids. V lost 3 bases and J lost 7; bases outside the gene matches: 9. Per germline, CDR1 LNHDA and CDR2 SQIVND (reference sequence). This CDR3 is CASSIRRGLDNEQFF. The CDR3, as DNA: TGTGCCAGTAGTATTCGGCGGGGGTTAGATAATGAGCAGTTCTTC.

The gene calls are TRBV11-2 and TRBJ2-7; D is undetermined. Germline V lookup: CDR1 SGHAT, CDR2 FQNNGV. The CDR3 spans 17 residues. The ends were cut back, 4 bases at V and 3 bases at J, with 22 bases in the middle. The CDR3 bases are TGTGCCAGCAGCTCGCTAAGGGCCCTTTTAACTGGCTACGAGCAGTACTTC. It specifies CASSSLRALLTGYEQYF.

This clonotype was found a few times. The chain uses TRBV11-2 and TRBJ2-7, with 7 bases lining up with TRBD1. The length of the CDR3 is 15 residues. The germline V gene has CDR1 SGHAT and CDR2 FQNNGV. V lost 1 base and J lost 3; bases outside the gene matches: 6. The CDR3 DNA follows: TGTGCCAGCAGCTTAGGGACAGGATGGCTCTACGAGCAGTACTTC. It yields the protein CASSLGTGWLYEQYF.

J is TRBJ1-1 and V is TRBV5-6; D unclear. From germline, CDR1 is SGHDT and CDR2 YYEEEE. This CDR3 comprises 14 residues. V was pared by 1 base and J by 5 bases, with 12 bases between. The CDR3 protein is CASSLNGPRTEAFF. CDR3 coding DNA: TGTGCCAGCAGCTTGAATGGGCCGCGGACTGAAGCTTTCTTT.

This clonotype was counted many times. The rearrangement uses TRBV7-8 and TRBJ1-1; D is perhaps TRBD1 (6 bases). Trimming removed 1 base at V and 5 bases at J, with 14 bases between. Looked up from germline, CDR1 is SGHVS and CDR2 is FQNEAQ. The CDR3 has 15 amino acids. CDR3 sequence (DNA): TGTGCCAGCAGCTTAGACCCAGGGGCCCGAACTGAAGCTTTCTTT. Amino acid sequence: CASSLDPGARTEAFF.

As to this clonotype: A read error may produce the germline difference seen at one junction end. The chain carries TRBV5-3 and TRBJ1-3, with D possibly being TRBD1 (6 bases). TRBV5-3 is given ORF status, its function remaining uncertain. The CDR3 spans 15 residues. DNA of the CDR3: TGTGCCAGCAGCTCCACACAGGGTTTTGGAAACACCATATATTTT. This codes for CASSSTQGFGNTIYF.

This rearrangement joins TRBV7-9 to TRBJ1-3; no reliable D call. The germline V and J ends were trimmed by 6 bases and 0 bases, with 12 bases remaining between them. The CDR3 sequence is 15 residues long. Germline CDR1 SEHNR, CDR2 FQNEAQ (reference sequence). The CDR3 protein is CASSPPSGSGNTIYF. CDR3 DNA: TGTGCCAGCAGTCCTCCGTCGGGCTCTGGAAACACCATATATTTT.